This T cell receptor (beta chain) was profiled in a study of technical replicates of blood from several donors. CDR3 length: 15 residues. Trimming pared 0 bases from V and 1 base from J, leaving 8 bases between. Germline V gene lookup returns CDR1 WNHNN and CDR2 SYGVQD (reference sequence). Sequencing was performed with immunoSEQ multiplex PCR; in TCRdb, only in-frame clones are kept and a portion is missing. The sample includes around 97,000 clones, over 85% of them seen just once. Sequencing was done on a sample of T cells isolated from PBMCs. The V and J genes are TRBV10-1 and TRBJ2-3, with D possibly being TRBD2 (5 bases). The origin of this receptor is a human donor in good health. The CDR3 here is CASSESAVRTDTQYF. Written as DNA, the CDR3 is TGCGCCAGCAGTGAGTCAGCGGTCCGCACAGATACGCAGTATTTT.